These 21 T cell receptor beta chains share one sample of origin, sequenced in a study of vaccination and CD4 T cells after COVID-19. The Oncomine TCR Beta short-read assay sequenced DNA from cultured CD4+ T cells. TCRdb processed the PCR reads anew with MiXCR; each CDR3 protein has one entry. The data show around 8,100 distinct CDR3 sequences, around four fifths seen once. No antigens are known for them. Treatment reported: roughly ten-day PBMC culture with coronavirus spike peptide pools or control peptides (ViraFEST assay). Sequenced sample: CD4+ T cells from blood, cultured in vitro. The receptors were gathered from a human donor who had recovered from COVID-19.

The chain combines TRBV12-3 or TRBV12-4 with TRBJ2-5, with D possibly matching TRBD2 (5 bases). V dropped 2 bases and J dropped 5 bases, with 12 bases sitting between them. The CDR3 length is 14 residues. The CDR3 nucleotides read TGTGCCAGCAGTTTAATGGCGGGTAGCGAGACCCAGTACTTC. It encodes CASSLMAGSETQYF.

This chain links TRBV6-1 with TRBJ1-2, with 10 bases identical to TRBD1. Germline assignment: CDR1 MNHNS and CDR2 SASEGT. The CDR3 covers 14 residues. V was pared by 6 bases and J by 5 bases, with 6 bases of the junction left unmatched. CDR3 nucleotide sequence: TGTGCCAGCAGCGCCGGGACAGGGGTTTATGGCTACACCTTC. Residues: CASSAGTGVYGYTF.

This clonotype was observed a single time. The chain joins TRBV28 to TRBJ1-2, with D possibly being TRBD1 (5 bases). V lost 6 bases to trimming and J lost 4 bases, with 15 bases between them. The germline gives CDR1 MDHEN, CDR2 SYDVKM. This CDR3 is built from 14 residues. The CDR3 nucleotides read TGTGCCAGCAGATCGAGGGGATACGGCTATGGCTACACCTTC. This gives the protein CASRSRGYGYGYTF.

V gene TRBV20-1 combines with J gene TRBJ2-6; TRBD1 aligns across 7 bases. V shed 1 base and J 4 bases; nucleotides not matched to a gene: 7. The CDR3 extends over 16 amino acids. Germline loops: CDR1 DFQATT, CDR2 SNEGSKA (reference sequence). CDR3: CSARATGHGGANVLTF. CDR3 bases: TGCAGTGCTAGAGCGACAGGGCACGGGGGGGCCAACGTCCTGACTTTC.

This clonotype was seen a single time. V usage is TRBV6-2 or TRBV6-3 and J usage is TRBJ1-1, with D unresolved. CDR1 is MNHEY and CDR2 is SVGEGT in the germline V gene. The CDR3 is made up of 12 amino acids. The germline V and J ends were trimmed by 6 bases and 1 base, with 6 bases remaining between them. The CDR3 nucleotides are TGTGCCAGCAGGGAGGGGAACACTGAAGCTTTCTTT. It yields the protein CASREGNTEAFF.

The gene calls are TRBV20-1 and TRBJ2-7; D might be TRBD1 or TRBD2, each matching 5 bases. Trimming removed 0 bases at V and 2 bases at J, with 11 bases between. This CDR3 comprises 14 residues. Germline CDR1 is DFQATT and CDR2 is SNEGSKA (reference sequence). The CDR3 bases are TGCAGTGCTAGAGAGAGAGGGGAGACCTACGAGCAGTACTTC. This gives the protein CSARERGETYEQYF.

CDR3 nucleotides: TGTGCCAGCCCGGGACGACGGTCCCCCTTC. Its protein is CASPGRRSPF. This sequence joins TRBV21-1 and TRBJ1-2; the table's TRBD1 call for D was not verified on the DNA. TRBV21-1 is flagged as a pseudogene. The CDR3 length is 10 residues.

This rearrangement joins TRBV18 to TRBJ1-1; no reliable D call. This CDR3 region has 15 residues. CDR1 KGHSH and CDR2 LQKENI come from the germline V gene. Trimming removed 6 bases at V and 0 bases at J, with 14 bases between. The CDR3 region has the DNA TGTGCCAGCTCCCCCGCTAGGCCGATGAACACTGAAGCTTTCTTT. It translates to CASSPARPMNTEAFF. The complete variable domain, with remaining parts taken from reference TRBV18 and TRBJ1-1, reads NAGVMQNPRHLVRRRGQEARLRCSPMKGHSHVYWYRQLPEEGLKFMVYLQKENIIDESGMPKERFSAEFPKEGPSILRIQQVVRGDSAAYFCASSPARPMNTEAFFGQGTRLTVV.

CDR3 in amino acids: CASRPGGRGSGYEQYF. DNA of the CDR3: TGTGCCAGCAGGCCCGGAGGGCGCGGGAGTGGTTACGAGCAGTACTTC. The gene calls are TRBV5-4 and TRBJ2-7, with TRBD2 identical over 7 bases. This CDR3 has 16 residues. CDR1 and CDR2 from the germline V gene are SGHNT and YYREEE (reference sequence). The J segment lost 4 bases and the V segment lost 5 bases, leaving 15 bases of the junction unmatched.

V is TRBV30 and J is TRBJ1-2; weak D call: TRBD1 (5 bases). Trimming shortened V by 3 bases and J by 1 base, and 15 bases separated the two germline ends. Germline CDR1 and CDR2: GTSNPN and SVGIG (reference sequence). The CDR3 covers 15 residues. The CDR3 sequence: CAWRGGAENNYGYTF. DNA of the CDR3: TGTGCCTGGAGGGGAGGGGCAGAAAATAACTATGGCTACACCTTC.

The rearrangement uses TRBV20-1 and TRBJ1-6; 8 positions agree with TRBD1. V shed 3 bases and J 8 bases; nucleotides not matched to a gene: 9. Germline CDR1 DFQATT, CDR2 SNEGSKA (reference sequence). This CDR3 region has 15 residues. The chain's CDR3 is CSASSRTGRDSPLHF. Written as DNA, the CDR3 is TGCAGTGCTAGCTCCAGGACAGGGCGGGATTCACCCCTCCACTTT.

Written as DNA, the CDR3 is TGTGCCAGTAGGGTAAGAACAGGGGGTAGTCCTGAAGCTTTCTTT. This gives the protein CASRVRTGGSPEAFF. This sequence joins TRBV19 and TRBJ1-1; 8 bases agree with TRBD1. Trimming took 6 bases from V and 6 from J; bases not matched to a gene: 12. The germline gives CDR1 LNHDA, CDR2 SQIVND (reference sequence). The CDR3 consists of 15 residues.

This clonotype was recorded once. V and J are TRBV20-1 and TRBJ2-3; D gene ambiguous. CDR1 is DFQATT and CDR2 is SNEGSKA in the germline V gene (reference sequence). The V end lost 6 bases, the J end lost 5 bases, and 12 bases lay between the germline ends. This CDR3 has 12 amino acids. CDR3 sequence reads: CSAPNIGDTQYF. The CDR3 nucleotides are TGCAGTGCGCCGAATATCGGAGATACGCAGTATTTT.

CDR3 nucleotide sequence: TGCAGTGCCTCCTCGCGGGGCTACACCTTC. Amino acids: CSASSRGYTF. V usage is TRBV20-1 and J usage is TRBJ1-2; D is unclear. Trimming stripped 6 bases from V and 8 bases from J, with 10 bases between. The CDR3 is 10 amino acids. Germline values: CDR1 DFQATT, CDR2 SNEGSKA (reference sequence).

This CDR3 reads CASAAAGQGNMNTEAFF. In DNA form, the CDR3 reads TGTGCCAGCGCCGCTGCCGGACAGGGGAACATGAACACTGAAGCTTTCTTT. J is TRBJ1-1 and V is TRBV28; 9 bases align to TRBD1. J gave up 0 bases and V 8 bases, and 13 bases lay outside the gene matches. The CDR3 extends over 17 amino acids. Germline lookup yields CDR1 MDHEN and CDR2 SYDVKM.

V and J are TRBV10-1 and TRBJ2-5; 8 nucleotides match TRBD1. In germline, CDR1 is WNHNN, CDR2 SYGVQD (reference sequence). Unmatched junction bases numbered 13, after V lost 6 bases and J lost 7 bases. The CDR3 contains 15 residues. CDR3 protein: CASSGPRTGPGTQYF. The CDR3 DNA is TGCGCCAGCAGCGGGCCCCGGACAGGGCCAGGGACCCAGTACTTC.

V and J are TRBV5-1 and TRBJ2-5; TRBD1 matches 7 bases. Looked up from germline, CDR1 is SGHRS and CDR2 is YFSETQ. This CDR3 region has 14 residues. V shed 2 bases and J 4 bases; nucleotides not matched to a gene: 5. CDR3 in amino acids: CASSLQGMAETQYF. The CDR3 DNA sequence: TGCGCCAGCAGCTTACAGGGGATGGCAGAGACCCAGTACTTC. The entire variable domain, with the rest obtained from reference TRBV5-1 and TRBJ2-5, is as follows: KAGVTQTPRYLIKTRGQQVTLSCSPISGHRSVSWYQQTPGQGLQFLFEYFSETQRNKGNFPGRFSGRQFSNSRSEMNVSTLELGDSALYLCASSLQGMAETQYFGPGTRLLVL.

V and J are TRBV10-3 and TRBJ1-1; D unclear. V shed 7 bases and J shed 5 bases, with 17 bases lying between them. Germline-derived CDR1 and CDR2 are ENHRY and SYGVKD. The CDR3 is made up of 14 amino acids. The CDR3 region has the DNA TGTGCCATCACCCTGGGATTGGAGCGTACTGAAGCTTTCTTT. It translates to CAITLGLERTEAFF.

The V and J genes are TRBV6-1 and TRBJ1-1; 9 positions match TRBD1. The length of the CDR3 is 13 residues. Germline loops: CDR1 MNHNS, CDR2 SASEGT. Losses at the gene ends were 6 bases for V and 5 bases for J; bases not matched to a gene: 4. CDR3 sequence reads: CASRATGGTEAFF. CDR3 sequence (DNA): TGTGCCAGCAGGGCGACAGGGGGGACTGAAGCTTTCTTT.

This chain joins TRBV25-1 and TRBJ2-7, with 9 bases fitting TRBD1. Trimming took 4 bases from V and 3 from J; bases not matched to a gene: 7. Germline V lookup: CDR1 MGHDK, CDR2 SYGVNS. The CDR3 runs 15 residues. This chain's CDR3 is CASSVPGTGSYEQYF. The CDR3 DNA follows: TGTGCCAGCAGTGTACCCGGGACAGGGAGCTACGAGCAGTACTTC.

CDR3 sequence: CASSLGQNNQPQHF. CDR3 DNA sequence: TGTGCCAGCTCACTCGGACAGAACAATCAGCCCCAGCATTTT. The chain has TRBV18 and TRBJ1-5; a weak D match, TRBD1 (6 bases). Germline-derived CDR1 and CDR2 are KGHSH and LQKENI. The length of the CDR3 is 14 residues. The V and J ends lost 4 bases and 3 bases respectively, with 10 bases between them.